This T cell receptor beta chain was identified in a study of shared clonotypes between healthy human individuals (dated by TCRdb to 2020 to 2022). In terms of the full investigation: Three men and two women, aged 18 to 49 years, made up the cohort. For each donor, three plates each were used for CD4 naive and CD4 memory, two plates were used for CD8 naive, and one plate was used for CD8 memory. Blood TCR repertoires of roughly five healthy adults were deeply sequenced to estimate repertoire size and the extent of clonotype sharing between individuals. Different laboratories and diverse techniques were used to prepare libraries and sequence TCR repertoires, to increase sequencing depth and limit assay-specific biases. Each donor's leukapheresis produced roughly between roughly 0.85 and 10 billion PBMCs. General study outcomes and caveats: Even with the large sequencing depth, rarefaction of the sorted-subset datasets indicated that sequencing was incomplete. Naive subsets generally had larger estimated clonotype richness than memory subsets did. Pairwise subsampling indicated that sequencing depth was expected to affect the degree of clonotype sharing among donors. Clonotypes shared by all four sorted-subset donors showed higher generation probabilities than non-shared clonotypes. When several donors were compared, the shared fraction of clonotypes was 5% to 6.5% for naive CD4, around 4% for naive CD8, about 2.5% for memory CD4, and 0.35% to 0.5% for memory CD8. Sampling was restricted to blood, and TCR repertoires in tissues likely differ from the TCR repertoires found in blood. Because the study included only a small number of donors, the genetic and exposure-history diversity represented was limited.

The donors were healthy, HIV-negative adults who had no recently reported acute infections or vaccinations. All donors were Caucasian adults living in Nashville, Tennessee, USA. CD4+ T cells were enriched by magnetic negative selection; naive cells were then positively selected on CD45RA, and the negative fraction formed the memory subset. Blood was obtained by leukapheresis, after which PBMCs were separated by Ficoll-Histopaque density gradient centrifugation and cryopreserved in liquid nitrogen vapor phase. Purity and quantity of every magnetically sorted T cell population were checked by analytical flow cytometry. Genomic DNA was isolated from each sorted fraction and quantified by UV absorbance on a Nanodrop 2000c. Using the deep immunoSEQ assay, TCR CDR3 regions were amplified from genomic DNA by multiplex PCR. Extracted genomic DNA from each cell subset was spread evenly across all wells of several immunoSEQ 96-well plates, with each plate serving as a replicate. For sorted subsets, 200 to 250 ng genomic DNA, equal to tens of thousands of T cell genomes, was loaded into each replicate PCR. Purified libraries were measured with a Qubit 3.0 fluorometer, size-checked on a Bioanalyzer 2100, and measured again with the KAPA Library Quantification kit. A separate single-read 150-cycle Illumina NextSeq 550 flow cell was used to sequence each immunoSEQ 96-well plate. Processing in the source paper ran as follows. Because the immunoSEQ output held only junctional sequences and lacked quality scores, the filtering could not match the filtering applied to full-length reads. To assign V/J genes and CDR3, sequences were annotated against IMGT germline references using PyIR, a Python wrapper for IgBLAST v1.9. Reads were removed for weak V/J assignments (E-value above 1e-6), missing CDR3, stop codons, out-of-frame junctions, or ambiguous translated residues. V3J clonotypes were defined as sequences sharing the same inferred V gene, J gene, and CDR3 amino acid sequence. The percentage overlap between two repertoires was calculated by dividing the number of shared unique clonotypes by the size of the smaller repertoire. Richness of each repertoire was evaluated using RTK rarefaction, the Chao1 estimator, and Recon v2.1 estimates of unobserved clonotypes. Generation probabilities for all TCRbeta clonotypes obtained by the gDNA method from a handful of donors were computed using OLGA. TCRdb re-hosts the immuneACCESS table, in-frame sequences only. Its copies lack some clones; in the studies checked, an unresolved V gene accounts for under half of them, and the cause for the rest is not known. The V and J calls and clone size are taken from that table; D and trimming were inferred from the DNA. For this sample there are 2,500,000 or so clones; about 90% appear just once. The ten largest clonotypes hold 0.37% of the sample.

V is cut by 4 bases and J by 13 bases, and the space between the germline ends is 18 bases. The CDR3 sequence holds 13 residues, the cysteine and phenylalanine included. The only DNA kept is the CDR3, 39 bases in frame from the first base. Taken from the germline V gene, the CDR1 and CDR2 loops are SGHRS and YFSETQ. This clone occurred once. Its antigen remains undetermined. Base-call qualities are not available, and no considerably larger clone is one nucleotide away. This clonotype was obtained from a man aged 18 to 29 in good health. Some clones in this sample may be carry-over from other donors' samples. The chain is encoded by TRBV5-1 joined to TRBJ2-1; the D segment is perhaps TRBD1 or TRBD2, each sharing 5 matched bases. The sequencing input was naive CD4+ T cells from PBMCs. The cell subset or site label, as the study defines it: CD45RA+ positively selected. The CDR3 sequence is CASSQPWIRDQFF. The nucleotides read TGCGCCAGCAGCCAGCCCTGGATTCGGGACCAGTTCTTC. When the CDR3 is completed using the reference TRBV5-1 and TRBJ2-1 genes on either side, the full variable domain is KAGVTQTPRYLIKTRGQQVTLSCSPISGHRSVSWYQQTPGQGLQFLFEYFSETQRNKGNFPGRFSGRQFSNSRSEMNVSTLELGDSALYLCASSQPWIRDQFFGPGTRLTVL.